The entry below describes one T cell receptor (beta chain). As processed by the authors: Using reference gene primer amplification, nucleated cell counts were estimated. TCRdb keeps only in-frame clones here, not all; method: immunoSEQ multiplex PCR. D and trimming were read from the DNA, whereas the V and J calls and clone size are those reported in that table. Here the sample spans 150,000 to 200,000 clones, 70% to 85% being singletons. These data originate in a study of blood T cell repertoires in COVID-19. Study-wide context: Material from acute and convalescent COVID-19 was sourced from the United States, Italy and Spain. T cells, B-cell-depleted T cells, or PBMCs provided the cDNA or gDNA that served as material.

CDR1 is MNHEY, CDR2 SVGAGI, per germline. V trimming: 4 bases; J trimming: 5 bases; junction bases outside the gene matches: 7. This CDR3 region has 16 residues. The chain couples TRBV6-5 to TRBJ2-1; TRBD1 agrees at 11 bases. The source material was peripheral blood. The TCR was taken from a woman older than 75 with acute or convalescent COVID-19. This CDR3 reads CASSSPGTGGHNEQFF. CDR3 coding DNA: TGTGCCAGCAGTTCGCCCGGGACAGGGGGTCACAATGAGCAGTTCTTC.